The rows below give T cell receptor beta chains drawn from one sample of a study. TCRdb reprocessed the RT-PCR reads via MiXCR and lists one record per CDR3 protein. The sample has about 700,000 distinct CDR3 sequences, 12% to 15% seen once. The material sequenced was memory CD4+ T cells from blood. All receptors derive from a female donor in good health, serving as a healthy control. CDR3s include the opening cysteine and the closing phenylalanine or tryptophan. A D gene is named only where the DNA matches it firmly. Size is omitted from some rows. Given values are once, few, many or a class for expanded clones.

v_gene,j_gene,abundance,d_gene,CDR3aa,CDR3nt
TRBV20-1,TRBJ1-4,few,.,CSAIGGATNEKLFF,TGCAGTGCTATCGGAGGGGCAACTAATGAAAAACTGTTTTTT
TRBV11-2,TRBJ2-4,few,.,CASSSISTAKNIQYF,TGTGCCAGCAGCTCTATAAGTACAGCCAAAAACATTCAGTACTTC
TRBV7-9,TRBJ2-7,many,.,CASSINAESYEQYF,TGTGCCAGCAGCATAAATGCGGAATCCTACGAGCAGTACTTC
TRBV4-3,TRBJ2-7,few,TRBD2,CASSQDLAVHVYEQYF,TGCGCCAGCAGCCAAGATCTAGCGGTCCACGTATACGAGCAGTACTTC
TRBV5-1,TRBJ1-4,.,.,CASSYDRSTNEKLFF,TGCGCCAGCAGCTACGACAGGTCAACTAATGAAAAACTGTTTTTT
TRBV25-1,TRBJ2-6,few,.,CASSDTGTTSSGANVLTF,TGTGCCAGCAGTGACACCGGGACCACGAGTTCTGGGGCCAACGTCCTGACTTTC
TRBV2,TRBJ1-4,.,.,CASLRAQGEKLFF,TGTGCCAGTCTCCGAGCCCAGGGTGAAAAACTGTTTTTT
TRBV28,TRBJ2-7,few,.,CASSPPGVHEQYF,TGTGCCAGCAGTCCGCCCGGGGTTCACGAGCAGTACTTC
TRBV5-6,TRBJ2-5,few,.,CASSPVGSRQETQYF,TGTGCCAGCAGCCCCGTTGGTAGTCGCCAGGAGACCCAGTACTTC
TRBV20-1,TRBJ1-3,.,.,CSARSRAGNTIYF,TGCAGTGCTAGAAGTAGGGCTGGAAACACCATATATTTT
TRBV3-1,TRBJ2-7,.,.,CASSQTFEQYF,TGTGCCAGCAGCCAGACTTTCGAGCAGTACTTC
TRBV6-5,TRBJ1-1,.,.,CASSAEEGTEAFF,TGTGCCAGCAGTGCCGAGGAGGGCACTGAAGCTTTCTTT
TRBV28,TRBJ2-7,.,TRBD1,CASSFRGGTGGYEQYF,TGTGCCAGCAGTTTCCGCGGCGGGACAGGGGGATACGAGCAGTACTTC
TRBV7-7,TRBJ2-2,.,.,CASSSQLSGAGAGELFF,TGTGCCAGCAGCTCCCAACTTAGCGGAGCTGGGGCCGGGGAGCTGTTTTTT
TRBV12-3/TRBV12-4,TRBJ1-1,few,TRBD1,CASSALEGGGKAFF,TGTGCCAGCAGTGCTTTGGAAGGGGGCGGAAAAGCTTTCTTT
TRBV9,TRBJ1-1,.,TRBD1,CASSAGTANTEAFF,TGTGCCAGCAGCGCCGGGACAGCGAACACTGAAGCTTTCTTT
TRBV24-1,TRBJ2-3,few,.,CATSDDRGGSDTQYF,TGTGCCACCAGTGATGACAGGGGAGGGTCAGATACGCAGTATTTT
TRBV7-6,TRBJ1-1,.,.,CASSLSLTYNGPTEAFF,TGTGCCAGCAGCTTAAGCCTCACATATAACGGACCCACTGAAGCTTTCTTT
TRBV7-2,TRBJ1-1,few,.,CASPEMNTEAFF,TGTGCCAGCCCGGAGATGAACACTGAAGCTTTCTTT
TRBV6-6,TRBJ1-2,many,.,CASSYSAQGNGYTF,TGTGCCAGCAGTTACTCGGCGCAGGGCAATGGCTACACCTTC
TRBV6-1,TRBJ1-1,few,.,CASSDLPNTEAFF,TGTGCCAGCAGTGACTTACCGAACACTGAAGCTTTCTTT
TRBV7-2,TRBJ2-7,many,TRBD1,CASSPTGDPYEQYF,TGTGCCAGCAGCCCTACAGGGGACCCCTACGAGCAGTACTTC
TRBV20-1,TRBJ1-5,many,.,CSAAQGYEPQHF,TGCAGTGCCGCCCAGGGGTACGAGCCCCAGCATTTT
TRBV27,TRBJ1-5,.,.,CASSLVGQHF,TGTGCCAGCAGTTTGGTGGGCCAGCATTTT
TRBV29-1,TRBJ1-1,.,.,CSGQHTEAFF,TGCAGCGGGCAGCACACTGAAGCTTTCTTT
TRBV7-2,TRBJ2-7,few,TRBD2,CASSLVIVPGTSSEQYF,TGTGCCAGCAGCTTAGTTATTGTCCCCGGGACTAGCTCGGAGCAGTACTTC